The sample holds one count of the clone carrying this T cell receptor beta chain. Clones were read by immunoSEQ multiplex PCR, and TCRdb kept only the in-frame ones, dropping some. The table includes 65,000 to 95,000 clones, about nine tenths detected once. This specimen comes from a study of technical replicates of blood from four donors. The CDR3 is made up of 15 amino acids. V dropped 1 base and J dropped 2 bases, with 9 bases sitting between them. Germline CDR1 MGHRA, CDR2 YSYEKL. The chain recombines TRBV4-1 with TRBJ2-4; D is possibly TRBD1 (5 bases). The origin of this receptor is a human donor in good health. Sequenced: T cells isolated from PBMCs. This chain's CDR3 is CASSQGQGPKNIQYF. In DNA, the CDR3 is TGCGCCAGCAGCCAAGGGCAGGGTCCCAAAAACATTCAGTACTTC.